One sample yielded the 3 T cell receptor beta chains listed below, sequenced in a study of vaccination and CD4 T cells after COVID-19. Stated time point: late sampling 161 to 241 days after vaccination in three convalescent patients. TCRdb called the PCR reads again in MiXCR, with one record for every CDR3 protein. The sample yields some 40,000 distinct CDR3 sequences, 35% to 40% seen once. Material: CD4+ T cells from blood, obtained about 7 months after SARS-CoV-2 vaccination. The receptor source for this set is a human donor who had recovered from COVID-19.

CDR3: CASSYEGSSYNEQFF. In DNA, the CDR3 is TGTGCCAGCAGTTACGAGGGGAGTAGTTACAATGAGCAGTTCTTC. The chain has TRBV27 and TRBJ2-1; D may match TRBD1 or TRBD2 (5 bases each). CDR3 size: 15 residues. In germline, CDR1 is MNHEY, CDR2 SMNVEV (reference sequence). V was clipped by 4 bases and J by 4 bases, with 14 bases between them.

The CDR3 sequence: CASSYRMTRPIQETQYF. As DNA, the CDR3 is TGCGCCAGCAGCTACCGAATGACAAGACCGATCCAAGAGACCCAGTACTTC. V is TRBV5-1 and J is TRBJ2-5; D not certain. Trimming shortened V by 3 bases and J by 1 base, and 19 bases separated the two germline ends. The germline V gene has CDR1 SGHRS and CDR2 YFSETQ. This CDR3 has 17 amino acids. Complete variable domain (other parts from reference TRBV5-1 and TRBJ2-5): KAGVTQTPRYLIKTRGQQVTLSCSPISGHRSVSWYQQTPGQGLQFLFEYFSETQRNKGNFPGRFSGRQFSNSRSEMNVSTLELGDSALYLCASSYRMTRPIQETQYFGPGTRLLVL.

This clonotype was seen only a few times. The chain has TRBV6-1 and TRBJ1-1; D is possibly TRBD1 (6 bases). Trimming took off 6 bases at V and 0 bases at J, with 14 bases between the two ends. This CDR3 region has 15 residues. Germline V gives CDR1 MNHNS, CDR2 SASEGT. The CDR3 region has the DNA TGTGCCAGCAGGCCACAACGGGGGCTGAACACTGAAGCTTTCTTT. It codes for CASRPQRGLNTEAFF.